This T cell receptor beta chain came from a study of radiotherapy plus CTLA-4 blockade in lung cancer. The overall study: Objective responses occurred in 18% of patients; about 31% had disease control. Points from the study as a whole: After treatment with radiotherapy plus ipilimumab, TCR clones that came from the tumor expanded in blood.

Regarding this clone: Its antigen is still unknown.

The repertoire was sequenced with immunoSEQ multiplex PCR; TCRdb's copy has only in-frame clones and lacks some. The repertoire holds 30,000 to 35,000 clones, with roughly 70% as singletons. The CDR3 is 17 residues long. Germline CDR1 SGHRS, CDR2 YFSETQ. Losses at the gene ends were 0 bases for V and 7 bases for J; bases not matched to a gene: 10. This sequence was found in a human donor with non-small cell lung cancer who had stable disease on radiotherapy plus ipilimumab. Sequenced here: peripheral blood, sampled from a patient treated with radiotherapy plus ipilimumab. The rearrangement links TRBV5-1 to TRBJ2-7; 13 nucleotides match TRBD2. For the CDR3, the DNA is TGCGCCAGCAGCTTGGCCCCCCGGACTAGCGGGAGACAGGAGCAGTACTTC. This sequence encodes CASSLAPRTSGRQEQYF.